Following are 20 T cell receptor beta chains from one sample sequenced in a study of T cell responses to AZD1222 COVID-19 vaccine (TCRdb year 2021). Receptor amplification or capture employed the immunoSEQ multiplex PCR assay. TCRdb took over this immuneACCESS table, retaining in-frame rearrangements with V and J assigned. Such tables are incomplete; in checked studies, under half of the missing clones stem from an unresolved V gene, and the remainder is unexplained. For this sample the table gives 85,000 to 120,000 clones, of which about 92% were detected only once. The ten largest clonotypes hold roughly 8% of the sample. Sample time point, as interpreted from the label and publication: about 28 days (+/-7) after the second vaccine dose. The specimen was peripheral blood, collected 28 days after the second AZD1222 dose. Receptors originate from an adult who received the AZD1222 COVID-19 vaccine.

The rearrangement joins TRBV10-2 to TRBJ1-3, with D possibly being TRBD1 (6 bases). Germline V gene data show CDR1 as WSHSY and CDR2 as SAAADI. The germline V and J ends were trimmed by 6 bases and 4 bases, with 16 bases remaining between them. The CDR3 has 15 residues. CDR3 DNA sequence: TGCGCCAGCAGATTAACAGGGACCCAAGGAAACACCATATATTTT. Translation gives CASRLTGTQGNTIYF.

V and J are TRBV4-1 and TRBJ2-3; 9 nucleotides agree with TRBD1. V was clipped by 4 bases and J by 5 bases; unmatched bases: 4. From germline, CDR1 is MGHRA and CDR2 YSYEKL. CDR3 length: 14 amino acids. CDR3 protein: CASSLGQGEDTQYF. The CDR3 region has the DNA TGCGCCAGCAGCCTGGGACAGGGAGAAGATACGCAGTATTTT.

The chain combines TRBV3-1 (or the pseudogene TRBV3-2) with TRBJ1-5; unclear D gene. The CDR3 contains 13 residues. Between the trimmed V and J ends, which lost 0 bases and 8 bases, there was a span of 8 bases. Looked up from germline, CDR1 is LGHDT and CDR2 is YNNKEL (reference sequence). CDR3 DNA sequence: TGTGCCAGCAGCCAAGAAGGGCATGAGCCCCAGCATTTT. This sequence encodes CASSQEGHEPQHF.

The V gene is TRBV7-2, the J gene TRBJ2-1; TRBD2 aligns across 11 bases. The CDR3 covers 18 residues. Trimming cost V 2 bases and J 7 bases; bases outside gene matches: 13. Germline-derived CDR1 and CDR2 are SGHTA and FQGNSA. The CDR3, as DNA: TGTGCCAGCAGCTTATCAGTGTTAGCGGGGGGGAGTGGGAATGAGCAGTTCTTC. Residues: CASSLSVLAGGSGNEQFF.

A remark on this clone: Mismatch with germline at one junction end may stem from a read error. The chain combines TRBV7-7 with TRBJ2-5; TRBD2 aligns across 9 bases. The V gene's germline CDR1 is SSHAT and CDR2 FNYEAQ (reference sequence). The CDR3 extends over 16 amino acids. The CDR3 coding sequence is TGTGCTAGCAGCTTGACAGCGGGGGGCGCCGGGGAGACCCAGTACTTC. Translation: CASSLTAGGAGETQYF. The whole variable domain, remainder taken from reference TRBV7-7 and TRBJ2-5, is GAGVSQSPRYKVTKRGQDVTLRCDPISSHATLYWYQQALGQGPEFLTYFNYEAQPDKSGLPSDRFSAERPEGSISTLTIQRTEQRDSAMYRCASSLTAGGAGETQYFGPGTRLLVL.

For the CDR3, the DNA is TGCGCCAGCAGCTTGGTTACTAGCAGCGAGACCCAGTACTTC. Translation gives CASSLVTSSETQYF. The chain employs TRBV5-1 and TRBJ2-5, with D perhaps TRBD2 (6 bases). This CDR3 comprises 14 residues. Germline V lookup: CDR1 SGHRS, CDR2 YFSETQ. V shed 0 bases and J shed 5 bases, with 11 bases lying between them.

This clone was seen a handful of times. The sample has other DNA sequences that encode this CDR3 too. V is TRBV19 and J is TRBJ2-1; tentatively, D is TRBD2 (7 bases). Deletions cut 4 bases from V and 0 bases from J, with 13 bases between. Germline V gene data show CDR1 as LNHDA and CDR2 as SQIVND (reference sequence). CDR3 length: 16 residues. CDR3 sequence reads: CASSREGVTSYNEQFF. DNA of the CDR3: TGTGCCAGTAGTAGGGAGGGGGTGACCTCCTACAATGAGCAGTTCTTC.

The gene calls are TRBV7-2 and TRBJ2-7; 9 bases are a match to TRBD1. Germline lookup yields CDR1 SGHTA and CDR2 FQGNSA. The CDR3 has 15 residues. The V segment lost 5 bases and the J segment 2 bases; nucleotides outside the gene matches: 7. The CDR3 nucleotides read TGTGCCAGCAGCATTACGGGACAGGGCGCCTACGAGCAGTACTTC. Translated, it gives CASSITGQGAYEQYF.

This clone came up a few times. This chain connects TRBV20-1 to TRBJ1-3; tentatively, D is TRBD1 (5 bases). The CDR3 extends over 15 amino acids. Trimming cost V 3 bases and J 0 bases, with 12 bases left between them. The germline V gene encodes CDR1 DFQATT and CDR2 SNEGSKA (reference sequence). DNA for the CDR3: TGCAGTGCTAGTCCGGACGGGGCCTCTGGAAACACCATATATTTT. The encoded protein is CSASPDGASGNTIYF.

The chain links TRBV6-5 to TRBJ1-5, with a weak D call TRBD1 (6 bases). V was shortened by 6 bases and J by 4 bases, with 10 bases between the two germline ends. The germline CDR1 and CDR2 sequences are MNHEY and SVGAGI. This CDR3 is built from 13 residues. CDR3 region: CASRKGGNQPQHF. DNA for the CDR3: TGTGCCAGCAGGAAGGGGGGGAATCAGCCCCAGCATTTT.

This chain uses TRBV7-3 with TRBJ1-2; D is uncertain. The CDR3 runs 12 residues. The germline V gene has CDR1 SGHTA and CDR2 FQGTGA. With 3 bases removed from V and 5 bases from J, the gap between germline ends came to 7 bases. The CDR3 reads CASSFEGYGYTF. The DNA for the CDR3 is TGTGCCAGCAGCTTCGAGGGTTATGGCTACACCTTC.

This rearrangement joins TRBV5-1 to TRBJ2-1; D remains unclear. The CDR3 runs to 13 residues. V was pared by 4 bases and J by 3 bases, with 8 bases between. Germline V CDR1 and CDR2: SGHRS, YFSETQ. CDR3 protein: CASSVEGYNEQFF. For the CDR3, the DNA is TGCGCCAGCAGCGTGGAAGGCTACAATGAGCAGTTCTTC.

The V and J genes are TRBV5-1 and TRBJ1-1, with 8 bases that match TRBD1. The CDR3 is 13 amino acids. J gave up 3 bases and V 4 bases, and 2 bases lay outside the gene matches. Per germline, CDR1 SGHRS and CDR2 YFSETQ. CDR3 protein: CASSPGQDTEAFF. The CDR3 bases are TGCGCCAGCAGCCCGGGACAGGACACTGAAGCTTTCTTT.

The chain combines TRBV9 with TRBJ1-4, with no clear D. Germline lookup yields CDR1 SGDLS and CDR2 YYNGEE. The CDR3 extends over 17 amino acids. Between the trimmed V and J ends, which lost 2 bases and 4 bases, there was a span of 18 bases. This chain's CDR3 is CASSVDVRPGNNEKLFF. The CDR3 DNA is TGTGCCAGCAGCGTCGATGTCCGACCGGGGAATAATGAAAAACTGTTTTTT.

CDR3 sequence: CASSPAGAASSYNEQFF. The CDR3 nucleotides are TGTGCCAGCAGCCCCGCCGGGGCGGCGAGCTCCTACAATGAGCAGTTCTTC. This chain connects TRBV25-1 to TRBJ2-1; perhaps D is TRBD1 or TRBD2 (5 bases each). Germline lookup yields CDR1 MGHDK and CDR2 SYGVNS. This CDR3 is 17 amino acids long. V was trimmed by 6 bases and J by 0 bases, leaving 18 bases between them.

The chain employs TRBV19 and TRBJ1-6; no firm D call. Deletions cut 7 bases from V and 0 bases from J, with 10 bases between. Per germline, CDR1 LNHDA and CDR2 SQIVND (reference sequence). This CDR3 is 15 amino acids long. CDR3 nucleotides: TGTGCCAGTACGCGGATGAGCTCCTATAATTCACCCCTCCACTTT. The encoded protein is CASTRMSSYNSPLHF.

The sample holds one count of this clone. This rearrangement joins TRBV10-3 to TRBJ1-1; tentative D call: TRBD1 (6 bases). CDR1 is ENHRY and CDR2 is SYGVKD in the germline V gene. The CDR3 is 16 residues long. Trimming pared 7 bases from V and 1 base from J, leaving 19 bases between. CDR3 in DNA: TGTGCCATCAACAAGGGGGGGGACACCTCGAACACTGAAGCTTTCTTT. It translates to CAINKGGDTSNTEAFF.

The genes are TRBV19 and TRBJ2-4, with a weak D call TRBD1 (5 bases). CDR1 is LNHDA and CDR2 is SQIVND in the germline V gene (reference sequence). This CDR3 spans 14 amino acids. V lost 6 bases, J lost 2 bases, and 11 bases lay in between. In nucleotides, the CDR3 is TGTGCCAGTAGATCTTTGGGGCCCAAAAACATTCAGTACTTC. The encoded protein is CASRSLGPKNIQYF.

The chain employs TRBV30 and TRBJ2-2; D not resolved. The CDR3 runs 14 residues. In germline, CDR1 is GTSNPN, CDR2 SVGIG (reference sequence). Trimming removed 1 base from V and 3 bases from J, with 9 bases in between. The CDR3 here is CAWSAQSDTGELFF. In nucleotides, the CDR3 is TGTGCCTGGAGTGCCCAATCGGACACCGGGGAGCTGTTTTTT.

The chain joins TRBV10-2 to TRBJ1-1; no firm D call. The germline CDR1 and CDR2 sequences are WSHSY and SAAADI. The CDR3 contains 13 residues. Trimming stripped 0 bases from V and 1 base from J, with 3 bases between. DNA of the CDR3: TGCGCCAGCAGTGAGTCCGGGAACACTGAAGCTTTCTTT. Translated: CASSESGNTEAFF.